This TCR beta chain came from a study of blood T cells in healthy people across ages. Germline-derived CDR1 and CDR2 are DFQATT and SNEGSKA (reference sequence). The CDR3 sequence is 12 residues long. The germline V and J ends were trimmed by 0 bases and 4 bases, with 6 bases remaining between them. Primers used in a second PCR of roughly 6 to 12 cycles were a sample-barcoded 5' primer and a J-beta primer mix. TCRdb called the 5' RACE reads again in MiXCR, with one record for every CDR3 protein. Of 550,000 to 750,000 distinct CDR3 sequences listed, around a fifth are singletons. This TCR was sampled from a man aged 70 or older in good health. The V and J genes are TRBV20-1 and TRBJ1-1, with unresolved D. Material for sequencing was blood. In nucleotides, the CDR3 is TGCAGTGCTAGAGATTTACCCACTGAAGCTTTCTTT. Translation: CSARDLPTEAFF.